This TCR beta chain emerged from a study of OX40 agonist ivuxolimab in advanced cancers. Study context: Patients received the agonistic anti-OX40 (CD134) antibody ivuxolimab. Study-wide findings and caveats: Fewer expanded clones were found on average in CD4+ than in CD8+ T cells.

This table comes from immunoSEQ multiplex PCR, and its TCRdb copy is limited to in-frame clones, with some not included. The sample has tens of thousands of clones, around nine tenths seen once. As regards this clone: Its matching antigen is unknown.

Germline lookup yields CDR1 GTSNPN and CDR2 SVGIG (reference sequence). V was shortened by 5 bases and J by 1 base, with 12 bases between the two germline ends. CDR3 length: 14 amino acids. This specimen was CD4+ or CD8+ T cells sorted from blood, taken in a trial of the OX40 agonist ivuxolimab. The rearrangement uses TRBV30 and TRBJ1-5, with D maybe TRBD1 (5 bases). The receptor's source is an adult with an advanced solid tumor such as melanoma, head and neck, liver or kidney cancer. CDR3 sequence reads: CAWGTGLSNQPQHF. In DNA form, the CDR3 reads TGTGCCTGGGGGACGGGTTTAAGCAATCAGCCCCAGCATTTT.